This T cell receptor (beta chain) comes out of a study of early T cells in non-severe SARS-CoV-2 infection. Study summary: From unsorted whole blood, bulk RNA was sequenced, and the chains remained unpaired. The study's findings and limits: Private and CD4 specificities were missed by VDJdb matching, which favored anti-spike CD8 responses.

The germline V gene has CDR1 MNHEY and CDR2 SMNVEV (reference sequence). CDR3 size: 15 residues. The V end was cut by 4 bases, the J end by 0 bases, with 11 bases between. As to this clonotype: Its antigen is as yet unknown.

Unique molecular identifiers were affixed to single, distinct cDNA molecules. TCRdb reprocessed the 5' RACE reads with MiXCR, giving one entry per CDR3 protein. In the table there are over 60,000 distinct CDR3 sequences, around 11% of which are singletons. The specimen was whole blood, collected at baseline. The chain combines TRBV27 with TRBJ2-3, with no clear D. The clonotype comes from an adult who was a healthcare worker with PCR-confirmed SARS-CoV-2 infection or an uninfected control (not recorded which). CDR3 sequence: CASSSPFLSTDTQYF. In nucleotides, the CDR3 is TGTGCCAGCAGTTCCCCTTTCCTCAGCACAGATACGCAGTATTTT.